Listed below are T cell receptor beta chains from one sample, sequenced in a study of T cells in Graves' hyperthyroidism and ophthalmopathy. TCRdb re-called the multiplex PCR reads through MiXCR, storing one row per CDR3 protein. The sample includes 350,000 to 400,000 distinct CDR3 sequences, 15% to 20% of them seen just once. The specimen was blood. These receptor sequences come from a woman under 30 with Graves' hyperthyroidism. CDR3s leave out the opening cysteine and the closing phenylalanine or tryptophan. The D gene is left open where the match is weak.

d_call	v_call	j_call	cdr3_aa
.	TRBV30	TRBJ1-1	AWIGPSEAF
.	TRBV7-9	TRBJ1-2	ASSLTPPPGYGYT
.	TRBV7-9	TRBJ2-7	ASSLMGTGGEQY
TRBD1	TRBV12-5	TRBJ1-5	ASGSDRDQPQH
.	TRBV20-1	TRBJ2-7	NARDPGEWSSYEQY
TRBD2	TRBV20-1	TRBJ2-3	SAELAGRSTDTQY
.	TRBV18	TRBJ2-7	ASSPGQVNYEQY
TRBD1	TRBV6-1	TRBJ1-6	ASCRGPAGNSPLH
.	TRBV7-3	TRBJ2-7	ASSLIPSFYEQY
TRBD1	TRBV12-3/TRBV12-4	TRBJ1-2	ASTRQGNYGYT
TRBD1	TRBV6-1	TRBJ2-7	ASSRTGWEQY
.	TRBV7-9	TRBJ1-2	ASSLTQGHGYT
.	TRBV6-5	TRBJ1-1	ASSYPTGNTEAF
TRBD1	TRBV12-3/TRBV12-4	TRBJ2-7	ASSSGTEPSYEQY
TRBD1	TRBV29-1	TRBJ1-2	SVEGGTGFYGYT
TRBD1	TRBV4-1	TRBJ2-4	ASSQGQGRVQY
TRBD2	TRBV12-3/TRBV12-4	TRBJ2-5	ASSTTSGGKETQY
.	TRBV20-1	TRBJ1-5	SVPGSNDNQPQH
.	TRBV20-1	TRBJ1-1	SATPDGETRMNTEAF
TRBD1	TRBV12-3/TRBV12-4	TRBJ1-1	ASSLRGLGPEAF
TRBD1	TRBV6-2/TRBV6-3	TRBJ2-7	ASSRPGQGGHEQY
.	TRBV28	TRBJ1-1	ASTENTEAF
TRBD1	TRBV6-2/TRBV6-3	TRBJ1-2	ASRDLGQGHSGHT
.	TRBV7-9	TRBJ1-1	ASSTQNPNTEAF
TRBD2	TRBV3-1	TRBJ2-5	VSLPTSGAETQY
TRBD2	TRBV7-2	TRBJ2-5	ASRIAGLAGGRETQY
.	TRBV27	TRBJ2-4	ASCPWGAKNIQY
.	TRBV11-2	TRBJ1-1	ASSLRSTATEAF
TRBD1	TRBV9	TRBJ1-1	ASSARGRMDTEAF
.	TRBV15	TRBJ1-1	ATRPGGFTEAF
.	TRBV6-1	TRBJ2-2	ASSELAGVNYGELF
TRBD2	TRBV12-3/TRBV12-4	TRBJ2-5	ASSWGGGEGETQY
.	TRBV7-8	TRBJ1-2	ASSLRWIGGYT
.	TRBV3-1	TRBJ1-3	ASSDSPLGLGNTIY
.	TRBV6-4	TRBJ2-6	ASINEGLPSGANVLT
TRBD1	TRBV13	TRBJ2-2	ASWTQGANTGELF
.	TRBV12-3/TRBV12-4	TRBJ2-5	ASSLNPKGLGETQY
.	TRBV6-1	TRBJ1-2	ASSEEPGFTGGYT
.	TRBV6-1	TRBJ2-6	ASGERDGANVLT
.	TRBV18	TRBJ1-1	ASSPFDSNTEAF
TRBD1	TRBV2	TRBJ2-5	ASSGTGRAETQY
.	TRBV15	TRBJ1-1	ATSRDVAQAGTEAF
TRBD1	TRBV7-9	TRBJ2-7	ASSSTGGVDEQY
.	TRBV20-1	TRBJ1-3	SAPLTDSGNTIY
.	TRBV9	TRBJ2-5	ASSPRHGRETQY
.	TRBV20-1	TRBJ1-1	SARDPNGNTEAF
.	TRBV27	TRBJ1-2	ASTPLSGGIGGYT
.	TRBV2	TRBJ2-4	ASSESVAKNIQY